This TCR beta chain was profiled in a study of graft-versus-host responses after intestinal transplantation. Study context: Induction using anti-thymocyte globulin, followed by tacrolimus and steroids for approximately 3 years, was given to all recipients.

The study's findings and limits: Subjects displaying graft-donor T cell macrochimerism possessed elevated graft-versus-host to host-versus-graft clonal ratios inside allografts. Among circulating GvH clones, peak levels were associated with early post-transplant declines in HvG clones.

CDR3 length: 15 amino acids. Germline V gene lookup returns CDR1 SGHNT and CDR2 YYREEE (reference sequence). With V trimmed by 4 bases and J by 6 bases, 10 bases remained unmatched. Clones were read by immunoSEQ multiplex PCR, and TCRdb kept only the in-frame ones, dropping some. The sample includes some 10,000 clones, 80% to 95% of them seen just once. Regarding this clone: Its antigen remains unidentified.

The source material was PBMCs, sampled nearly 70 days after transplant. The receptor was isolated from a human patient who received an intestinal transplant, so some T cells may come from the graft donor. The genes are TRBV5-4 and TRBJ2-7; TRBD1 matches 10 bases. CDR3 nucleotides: TGTGCCAGCAGCCCTGGGACAGGGGTCCTACTCGAGCAGTACTTC. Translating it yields CASSPGTGVLLEQYF.